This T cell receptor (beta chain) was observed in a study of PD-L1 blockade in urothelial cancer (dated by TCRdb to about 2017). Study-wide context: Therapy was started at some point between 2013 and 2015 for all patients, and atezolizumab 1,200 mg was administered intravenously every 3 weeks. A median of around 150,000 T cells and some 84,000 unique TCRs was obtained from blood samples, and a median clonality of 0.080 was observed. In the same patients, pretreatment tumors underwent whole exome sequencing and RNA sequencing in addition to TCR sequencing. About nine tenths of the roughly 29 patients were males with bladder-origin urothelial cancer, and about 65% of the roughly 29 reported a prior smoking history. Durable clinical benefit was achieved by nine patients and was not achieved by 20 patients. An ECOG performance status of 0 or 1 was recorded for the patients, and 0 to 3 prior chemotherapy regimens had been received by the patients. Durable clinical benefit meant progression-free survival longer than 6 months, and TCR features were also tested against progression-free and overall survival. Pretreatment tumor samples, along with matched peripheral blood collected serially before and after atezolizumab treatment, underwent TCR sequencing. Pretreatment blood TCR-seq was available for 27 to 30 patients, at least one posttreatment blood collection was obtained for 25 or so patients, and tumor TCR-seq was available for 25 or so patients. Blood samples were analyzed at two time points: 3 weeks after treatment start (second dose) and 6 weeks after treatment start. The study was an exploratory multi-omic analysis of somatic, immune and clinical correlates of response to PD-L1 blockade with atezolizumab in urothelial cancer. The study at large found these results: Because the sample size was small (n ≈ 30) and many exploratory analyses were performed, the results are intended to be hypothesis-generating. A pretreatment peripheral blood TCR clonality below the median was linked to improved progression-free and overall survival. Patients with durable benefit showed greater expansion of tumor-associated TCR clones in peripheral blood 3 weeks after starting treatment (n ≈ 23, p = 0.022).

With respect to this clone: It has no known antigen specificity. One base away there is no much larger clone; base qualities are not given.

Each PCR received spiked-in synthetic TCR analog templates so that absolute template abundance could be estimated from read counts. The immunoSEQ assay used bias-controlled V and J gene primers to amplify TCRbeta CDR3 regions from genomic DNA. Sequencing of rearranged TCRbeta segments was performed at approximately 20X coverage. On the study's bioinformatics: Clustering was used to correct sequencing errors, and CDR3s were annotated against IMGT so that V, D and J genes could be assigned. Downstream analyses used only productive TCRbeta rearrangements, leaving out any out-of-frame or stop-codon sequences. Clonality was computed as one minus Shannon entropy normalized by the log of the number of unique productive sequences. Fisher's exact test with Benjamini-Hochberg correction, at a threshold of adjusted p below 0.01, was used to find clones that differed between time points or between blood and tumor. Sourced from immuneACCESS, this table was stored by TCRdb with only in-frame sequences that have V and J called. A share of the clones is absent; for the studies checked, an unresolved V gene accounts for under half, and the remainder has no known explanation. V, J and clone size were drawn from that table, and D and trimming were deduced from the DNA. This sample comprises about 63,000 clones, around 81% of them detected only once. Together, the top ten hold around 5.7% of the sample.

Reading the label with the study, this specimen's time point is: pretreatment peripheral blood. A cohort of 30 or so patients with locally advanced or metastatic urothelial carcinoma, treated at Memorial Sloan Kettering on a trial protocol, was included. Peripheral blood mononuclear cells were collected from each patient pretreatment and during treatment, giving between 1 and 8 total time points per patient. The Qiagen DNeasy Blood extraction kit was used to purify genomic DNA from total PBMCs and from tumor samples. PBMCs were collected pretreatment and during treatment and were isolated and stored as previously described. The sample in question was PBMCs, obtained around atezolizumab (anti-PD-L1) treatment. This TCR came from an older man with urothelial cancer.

The encoded CDR3 is CASSFPTRSTDTQYF. The DNA sequence is TGTGCCAGCAGCTTTCCCACTAGGAGTACAGATACGCAGTATTTT. The receptor chain draws on TRBV11-2 and TRBJ2-3; a tentative D match to TRBD2 spans 5 bases. Spanning cysteine to phenylalanine, the CDR3 consists of 15 amino acids. Only the CDR3 DNA stays, 45 bases, in frame from base 1. Based on the germline V gene, the CDR1 and CDR2 sequences are SGHAT and FQNNGV. Trimming at the junction amounts to 3 bases on V and 3 bases on J, and the germline ends lie 13 bases apart.